Detailed here is one TCR beta chain. Only in-frame clones appear in the TCRdb table, and some are missing; sequencing was by immunoSEQ multiplex PCR. The table shows more than 350,000 clones, with around 87% occurring only once. Seattle cases were enrolled at active infection and followed longitudinally. This entry belongs to a study of blood T cell repertoires in COVID-19. Trimming took 6 bases from V and 9 from J, leaving 15 bases between them. Per the germline V gene, CDR1 is MDHEN and CDR2 is SYDVKM. The CDR3 extends over 14 amino acids. The TCR originated in a woman aged 30 to 39 with COVID-19, enrolled during active disease. The chain links TRBV28 to TRBJ1-6; D remains unclear. The specimen was peripheral blood. The CDR3 DNA reads as TGTGCCAGCAGCCCGGGATCCCTGGGTTCACCCCTCCACTTT. It is translated as CASSPGSLGSPLHF.